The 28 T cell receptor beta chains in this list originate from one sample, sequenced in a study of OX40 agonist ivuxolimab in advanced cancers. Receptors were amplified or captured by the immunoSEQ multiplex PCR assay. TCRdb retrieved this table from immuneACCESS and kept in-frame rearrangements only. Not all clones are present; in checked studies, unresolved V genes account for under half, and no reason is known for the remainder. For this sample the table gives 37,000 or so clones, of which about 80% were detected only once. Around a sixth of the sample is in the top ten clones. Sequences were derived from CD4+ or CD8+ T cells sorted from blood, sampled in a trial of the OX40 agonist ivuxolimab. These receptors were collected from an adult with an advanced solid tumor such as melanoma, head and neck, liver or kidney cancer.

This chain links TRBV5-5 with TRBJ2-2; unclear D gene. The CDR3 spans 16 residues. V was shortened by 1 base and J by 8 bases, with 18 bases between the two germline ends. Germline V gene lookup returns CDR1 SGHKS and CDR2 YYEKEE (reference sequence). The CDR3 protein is CASSLWQVSWAGELFF. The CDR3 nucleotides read TGTGCCAGCAGCTTGTGGCAGGTTTCGTGGGCGGGGGAGCTGTTTTTT.

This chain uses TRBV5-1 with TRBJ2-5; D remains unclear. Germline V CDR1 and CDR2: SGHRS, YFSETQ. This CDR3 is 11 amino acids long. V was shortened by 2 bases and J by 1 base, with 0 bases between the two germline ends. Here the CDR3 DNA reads TGCGCCAGCAGCTTCCAAGAGACCCAGTACTTC. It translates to CASSFQETQYF.

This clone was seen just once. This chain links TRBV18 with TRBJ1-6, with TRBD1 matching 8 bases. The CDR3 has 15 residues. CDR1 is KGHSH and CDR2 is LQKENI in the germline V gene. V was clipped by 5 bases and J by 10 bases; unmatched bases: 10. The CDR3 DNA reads TGTGCCAGCTCAGCAATCGACAGGGGATGGTCACCCCTCCACTTT. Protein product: CASSAIDRGWSPLHF.

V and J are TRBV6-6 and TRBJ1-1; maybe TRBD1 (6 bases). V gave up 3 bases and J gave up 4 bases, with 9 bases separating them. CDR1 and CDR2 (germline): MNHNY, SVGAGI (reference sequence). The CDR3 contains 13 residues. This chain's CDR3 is CASSYLRGTEAFF. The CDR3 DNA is TGTGCCAGCAGTTATCTCAGGGGCACTGAAGCTTTCTTT.

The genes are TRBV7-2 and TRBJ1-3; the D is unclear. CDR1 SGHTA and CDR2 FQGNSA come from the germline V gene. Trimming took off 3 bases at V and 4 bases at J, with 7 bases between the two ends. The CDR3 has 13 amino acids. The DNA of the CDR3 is TGTGCCAGCAGCTTGGGCCAGGGAAACACCATATATTTT. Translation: CASSLGQGNTIYF.

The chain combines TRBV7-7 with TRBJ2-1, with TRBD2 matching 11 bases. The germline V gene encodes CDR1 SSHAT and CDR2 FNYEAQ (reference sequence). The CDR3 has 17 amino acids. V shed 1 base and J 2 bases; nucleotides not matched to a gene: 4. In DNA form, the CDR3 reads TGTGCCAGCAGCTTAGGTAGCGGGGGGGGGACCTACAATGAGCAGTTCTTC. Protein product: CASSLGSGGGTYNEQFF. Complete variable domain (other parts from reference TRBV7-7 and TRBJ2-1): GAGVSQSPRYKVTKRGQDVTLRCDPISSHATLYWYQQALGQGPEFLTYFNYEAQPDKSGLPSDRFSAERPEGSISTLTIQRTEQRDSAMYRCASSLGSGGGTYNEQFFGPGTRLTVL.

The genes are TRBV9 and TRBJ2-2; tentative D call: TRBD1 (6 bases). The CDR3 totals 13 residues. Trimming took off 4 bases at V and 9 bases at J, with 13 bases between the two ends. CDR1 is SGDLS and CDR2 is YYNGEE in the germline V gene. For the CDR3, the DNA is TGTGCCAGCAGCCAGACAGGAGTTAGGGAGCTGTTTTTT. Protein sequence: CASSQTGVRELFF.

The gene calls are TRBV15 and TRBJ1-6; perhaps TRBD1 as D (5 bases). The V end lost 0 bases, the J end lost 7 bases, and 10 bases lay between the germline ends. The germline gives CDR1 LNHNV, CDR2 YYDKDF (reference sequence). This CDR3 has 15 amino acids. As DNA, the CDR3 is TGTGCCACCAGCAGAGATTCACAGGACAATTCACCCCTCCACTTT. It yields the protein CATSRDSQDNSPLHF.

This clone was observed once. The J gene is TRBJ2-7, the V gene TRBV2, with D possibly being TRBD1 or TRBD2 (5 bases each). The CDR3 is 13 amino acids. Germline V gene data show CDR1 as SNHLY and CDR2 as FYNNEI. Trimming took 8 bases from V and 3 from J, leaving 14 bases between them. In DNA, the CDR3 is TGTGCCAGCGTTGGGACGCCCGGCTACGAGCAGTACTTC. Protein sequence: CASVGTPGYEQYF.

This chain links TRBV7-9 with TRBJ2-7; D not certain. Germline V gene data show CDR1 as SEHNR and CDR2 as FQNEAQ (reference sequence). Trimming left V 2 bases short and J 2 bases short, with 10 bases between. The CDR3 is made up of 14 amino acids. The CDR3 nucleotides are TGTGCCAGCAGCTTAAATTGGCCTCCCTACGAGCAGTACTTC. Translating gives CASSLNWPPYEQYF.

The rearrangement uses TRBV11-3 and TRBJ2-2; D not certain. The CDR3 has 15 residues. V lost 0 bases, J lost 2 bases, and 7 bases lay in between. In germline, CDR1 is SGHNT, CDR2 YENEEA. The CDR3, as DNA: TGTGCCAGCAGCTTAGATCGGGCCAACACCGGGGAGCTGTTTTTT. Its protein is CASSLDRANTGELFF.

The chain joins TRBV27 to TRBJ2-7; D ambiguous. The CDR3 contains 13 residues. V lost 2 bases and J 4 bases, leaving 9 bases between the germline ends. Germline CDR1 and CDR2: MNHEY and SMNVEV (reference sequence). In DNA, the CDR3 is TGTGCCAGCAGTTTAGGGTTGACTTACGAGCAGTACTTC. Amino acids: CASSLGLTYEQYF.

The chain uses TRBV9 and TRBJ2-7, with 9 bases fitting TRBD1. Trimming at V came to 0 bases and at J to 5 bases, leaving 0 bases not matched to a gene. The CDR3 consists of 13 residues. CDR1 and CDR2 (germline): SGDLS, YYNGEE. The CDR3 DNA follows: TGTGCCAGCAGCGTAGGGACAGGGGACGAGCAGTACGTC. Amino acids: CASSVGTGDEQYV.

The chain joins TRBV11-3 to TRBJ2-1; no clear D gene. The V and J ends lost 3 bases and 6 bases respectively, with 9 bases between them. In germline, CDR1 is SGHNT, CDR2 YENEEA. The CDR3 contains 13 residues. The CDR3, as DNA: TGTGCCAGCAGCTTTCGGTGGGGCAATGAGCAGTTCTTC. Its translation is CASSFRWGNEQFF.

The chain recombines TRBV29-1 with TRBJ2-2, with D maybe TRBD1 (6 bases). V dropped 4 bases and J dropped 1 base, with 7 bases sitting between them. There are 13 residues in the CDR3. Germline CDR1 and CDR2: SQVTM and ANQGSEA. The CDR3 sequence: CSVVGGNTGELFF. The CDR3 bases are TGCAGCGTTGTAGGGGGGAACACCGGGGAGCTGTTTTTT.

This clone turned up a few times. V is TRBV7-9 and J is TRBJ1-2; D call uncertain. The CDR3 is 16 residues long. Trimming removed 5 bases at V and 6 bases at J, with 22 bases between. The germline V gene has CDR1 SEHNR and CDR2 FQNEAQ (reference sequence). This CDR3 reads CASSLRLHQEVHGYTF. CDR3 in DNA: TGTGCCAGCAGCCTAAGGCTTCACCAGGAGGTCCATGGCTACACCTTC.

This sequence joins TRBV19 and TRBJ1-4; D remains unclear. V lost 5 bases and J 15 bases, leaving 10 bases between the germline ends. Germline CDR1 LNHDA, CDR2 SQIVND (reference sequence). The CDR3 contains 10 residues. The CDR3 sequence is CASSGRVVFF. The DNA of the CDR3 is TGTGCCAGTAGTGGGCGAGTGGTGTTTTTT.

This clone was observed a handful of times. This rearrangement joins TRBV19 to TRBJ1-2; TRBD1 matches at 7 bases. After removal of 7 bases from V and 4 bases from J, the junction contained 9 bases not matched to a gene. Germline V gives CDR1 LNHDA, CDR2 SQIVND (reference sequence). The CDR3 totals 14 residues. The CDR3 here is CASNPGGTAYGYTF. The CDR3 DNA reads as TGTGCCAGTAATCCAGGTGGGACAGCCTATGGCTACACCTTC.

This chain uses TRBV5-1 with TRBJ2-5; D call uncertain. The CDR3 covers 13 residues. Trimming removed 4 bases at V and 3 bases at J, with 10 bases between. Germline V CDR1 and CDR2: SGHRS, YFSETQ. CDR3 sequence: CASSPLDKETQYF. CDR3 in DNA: TGCGCCAGCAGCCCTCTAGATAAAGAGACCCAGTACTTC.

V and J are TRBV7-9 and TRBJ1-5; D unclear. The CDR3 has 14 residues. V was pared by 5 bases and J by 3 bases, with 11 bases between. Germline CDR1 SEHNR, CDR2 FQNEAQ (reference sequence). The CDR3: CASSRGINNQPQHF. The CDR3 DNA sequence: TGTGCCAGCAGCCGGGGTATCAACAATCAGCCCCAGCATTTT.

CDR3 sequence (DNA): TGTGCCAGCAGCTTAGGGACAGGATCCGGGGCCAACGTCCTGACTTTC. Translating gives CASSLGTGSGANVLTF. The chain couples TRBV7-9 to TRBJ2-6, with 7 bases aligning to TRBD1. From germline, CDR1 is SEHNR and CDR2 FQNEAQ (reference sequence). The V and J ends lost 1 base and 4 bases, in that order; junction bases with no gene match: 4. The length of the CDR3 is 16 residues.

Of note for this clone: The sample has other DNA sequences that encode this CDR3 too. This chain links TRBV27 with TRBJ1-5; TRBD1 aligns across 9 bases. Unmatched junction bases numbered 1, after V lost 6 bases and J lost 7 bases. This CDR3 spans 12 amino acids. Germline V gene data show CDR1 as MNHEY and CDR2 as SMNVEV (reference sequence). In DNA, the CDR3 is TGTGCCAGCAGGACAGGGGGGCAGCCCCAGCATTTT. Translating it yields CASRTGGQPQHF.

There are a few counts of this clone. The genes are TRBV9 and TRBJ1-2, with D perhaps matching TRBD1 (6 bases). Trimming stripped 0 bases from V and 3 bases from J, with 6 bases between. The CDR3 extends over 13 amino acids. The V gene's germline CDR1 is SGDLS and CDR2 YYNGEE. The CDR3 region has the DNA TGTGCCAGCAGCGTAGGACAGGACTATGGCTACACCTTC. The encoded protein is CASSVGQDYGYTF.

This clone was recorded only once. Here the CDR3 DNA reads TGTGCCAGCAGCCAAGACTCTCTGAGCGAGCAGTACTTC. Translating it yields CASSQDSLSEQYF. This sequence joins TRBV14 and TRBJ2-7; no clear D gene. The CDR3 is 13 amino acids. Germline V CDR1 and CDR2: SGHDN, FVKESK. The V and J ends lost 0 bases and 6 bases respectively, with 9 bases between them.

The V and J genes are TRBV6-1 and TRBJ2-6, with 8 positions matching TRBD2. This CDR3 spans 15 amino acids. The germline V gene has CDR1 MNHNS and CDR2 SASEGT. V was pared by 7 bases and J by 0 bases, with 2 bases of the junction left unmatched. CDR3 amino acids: CASTGGSSGANVLTF. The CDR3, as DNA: TGTGCCAGCACGGGAGGGAGCTCTGGGGCCAACGTCCTGACTTTC.

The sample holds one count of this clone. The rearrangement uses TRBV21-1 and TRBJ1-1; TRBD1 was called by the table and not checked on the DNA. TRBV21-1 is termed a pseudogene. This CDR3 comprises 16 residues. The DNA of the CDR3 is TGTGCCAGCAGCAAAACTGGCAGGGGGAAGAACACTGAAGCTTTCTTT. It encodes CASSKTGRGKNTEAFF.

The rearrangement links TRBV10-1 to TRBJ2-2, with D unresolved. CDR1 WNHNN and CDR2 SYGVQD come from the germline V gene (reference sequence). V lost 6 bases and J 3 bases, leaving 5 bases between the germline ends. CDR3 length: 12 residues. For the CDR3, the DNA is TGCGCCAGCAGCACAGACACCGGGGAGCTGTTTTTT. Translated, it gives CASSTDTGELFF.

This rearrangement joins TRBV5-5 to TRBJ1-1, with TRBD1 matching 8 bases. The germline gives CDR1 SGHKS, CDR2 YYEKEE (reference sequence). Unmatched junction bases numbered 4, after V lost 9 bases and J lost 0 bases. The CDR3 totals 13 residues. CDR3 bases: TGTGCCACCCGGGACAGGATGAACACTGAAGCTTTCTTT. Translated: CATRDRMNTEAFF.